There are a few counts of the clone carrying this TCR beta chain. Both TCR beta VDJ combination and CDR3 sequence profiling were carried out. Genomic DNA was the template for this profiling. TCRdb redid the calling of the reads with MiXCR, one entry per CDR3 protein. The table lists around 500,000 distinct CDR3 sequences, about a third of them singletons. The data were obtained in a study of CD8+CD57+ T cells in acquired aplastic anemia. From germline, CDR1 is SGHAT and CDR2 FQNNGV. This CDR3 is 17 amino acids long. V trimming: 4 bases; J trimming: 0 bases; junction bases outside the gene matches: 12. An expansion of CD8+CD57+ cells by flow cytometry had been shown in patients chosen for sequencing.

This clonotype was sampled from a human donor with aplastic anemia. The sequenced material came from sorted CD4+, CD8+, or CD8+CD57+ T cells (not recorded which) from PBMCs. The chain links TRBV11-2 to TRBJ2-7, with 7 bases identical to TRBD2. CDR3 loop: CASSSRVLAGFSYEQYF. CDR3 bases: TGTGCCAGCAGCTCCAGAGTGTTAGCGGGCTTCTCCTACGAGCAGTACTTC.